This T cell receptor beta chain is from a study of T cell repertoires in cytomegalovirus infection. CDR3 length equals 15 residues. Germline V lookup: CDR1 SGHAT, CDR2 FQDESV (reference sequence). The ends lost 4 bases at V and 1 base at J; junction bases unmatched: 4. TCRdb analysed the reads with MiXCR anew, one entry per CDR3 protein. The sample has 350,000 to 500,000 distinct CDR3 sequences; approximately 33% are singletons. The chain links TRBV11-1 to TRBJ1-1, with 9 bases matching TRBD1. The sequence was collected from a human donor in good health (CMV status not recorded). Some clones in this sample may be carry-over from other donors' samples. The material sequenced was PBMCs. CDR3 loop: CASSWEDRGNTEAFF. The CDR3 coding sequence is TGTGCCAGCAGCTGGGAGGACAGGGGGAACACTGAAGCTTTCTTT.